One and the same sample provided the 10 T cell receptor beta chains below, sequenced in a study of identical twins. TCRdb processed the 5' RACE reads anew with MiXCR; each CDR3 protein has one entry. The sample lists some 200,000 distinct CDR3 sequences, more than 6.5% occurring once. These data were also reused for a study on yellow fever vaccine responses in identical twins.

Input material: memory (CD45RO+) T cells sorted from blood. These receptor sequences come from a woman aged 18-30 years in good health.

This clonotype has a count of ten or more. The chain links TRBV6-2 or TRBV6-3 to TRBJ2-1, with 9 bases identical to TRBD2. This CDR3 contains 14 residues. The V gene end was trimmed by 6 bases and the J gene end by 4 bases; junction bases not matched to a gene: 4. Per germline, CDR1 MNHEY and CDR2 SVGEGT. The CDR3 here is CASSWTSVYNEQFF. The CDR3 DNA sequence: TGTGCCAGCAGCTGGACTAGCGTATACAATGAGCAGTTCTTC.

This clonotype was seen repeatedly, ten times or more. This chain joins TRBV4-3 and TRBJ2-1, with D possibly called TRBD1 or TRBD2 (5 bases each). Trimming took 4 bases from V and 12 from J, leaving 28 bases between them. Germline lookup yields CDR1 LGHNA and CDR2 YSLEER. The length of the CDR3 is 17 residues. CDR3 amino acids: CASSPTLQSGPLFRQFF. The CDR3 DNA follows: TGCGCCAGCAGCCCCACTTTGCAGTCGGGACCCTTATTTCGGCAGTTCTTC.

The chain joins TRBV2 to TRBJ2-1, with no clear D. The CDR3 covers 12 residues. Germline values: CDR1 SNHLY, CDR2 FYNNEI. V was shortened by 2 bases and J by 7 bases, with 6 bases between the two germline ends. CDR3 residues: CASSENQNEQFF. The CDR3 bases are TGTGCCAGCAGTGAAAACCAAAATGAGCAGTTCTTC.

The chain recombines TRBV27 with TRBJ2-5; no clear D gene. CDR1 is MNHEY, CDR2 SMNVEV, per germline (reference sequence). This CDR3 has 14 amino acids. V was shortened by 3 bases and J by 5 bases, with 13 bases between the two germline ends. This CDR3 reads CASSFEGLGETQYF. In DNA, the CDR3 is TGTGCCAGCAGTTTTGAAGGCCTGGGCGAGACCCAGTACTTC.

The CDR3 DNA reads as TGCAGTGCTAGAGATCGAATCGGGGAGCTGTTTTTT. This codes for CSARDRIGELFF. The chain has TRBV20-1 and TRBJ2-2; D not certain. The CDR3 sequence is 12 residues long. Looked up from germline, CDR1 is DFQATT and CDR2 is SNEGSKA (reference sequence). Trimming shortened V by 0 bases and J by 7 bases, and 6 bases separated the two germline ends.

This clonotype was seen ten or more times. The J gene is TRBJ2-1, the V gene TRBV7-2; no reliable D call. The CDR3 contains 13 residues. From germline, CDR1 is SGHTA and CDR2 FQGNSA. Deletions cut 3 bases from V and 4 bases from J, with 7 bases between. The CDR3 here is CASSFRRYNEQFF. The CDR3 DNA is TGTGCCAGCAGCTTCCGGCGGTACAATGAGCAGTTCTTC.

This clonotype has just a few counts. The chain joins TRBV27 to TRBJ2-3; the D gene is possibly TRBD2 (6 bases). The V end was cut by 8 bases, the J end by 12 bases, with 27 bases between. Germline values: CDR1 MNHEY, CDR2 SMNVEV (reference sequence). The CDR3 runs to 15 residues. Written as DNA, the CDR3 is TGTGCCAGCGGTGACAGAGCCGGGACTGCCATCATACAGTATTTT. Translation: CASGDRAGTAIIQYF.

The chain carries TRBV3-1 and TRBJ2-2; D unclear. The CDR3 is made up of 14 amino acids. V lost 6 bases, J lost 0 bases, and 8 bases lay in between. From germline, CDR1 is LGHDT and CDR2 YNNKEL (reference sequence). The CDR3 region is CASRGKANTGELFF. The DNA for the CDR3 is TGTGCCAGCAGGGGCAAAGCGAACACCGGGGAGCTGTTTTTT.

This clonotype occurred a few times. V and J are TRBV7-2 and TRBJ2-3, with 11 bases aligning to TRBD2. Germline V gene lookup returns CDR1 SGHTA and CDR2 FQGNSA. The CDR3 extends over 15 amino acids. V lost 5 bases and J lost 8; bases outside the gene matches: 9. CDR3 sequence reads: CASSLVAGGDSTQYF. In nucleotides, the CDR3 is TGTGCCAGCAGCCTCGTAGCGGGGGGGGACTCTACGCAGTATTTT.

A few counts support this clonotype. This chain links TRBV28 with TRBJ2-5, with unresolved D. Looked up from germline, CDR1 is MDHEN and CDR2 is SYDVKM. V was pared by 5 bases and J by 5 bases, with 18 bases between. The CDR3 is 15 amino acids. The CDR3 spells CASSPPDLVRETQYF. For the CDR3, the DNA is TGTGCCAGCAGTCCGCCGGATCTGGTTCGGGAGACCCAGTACTTC.